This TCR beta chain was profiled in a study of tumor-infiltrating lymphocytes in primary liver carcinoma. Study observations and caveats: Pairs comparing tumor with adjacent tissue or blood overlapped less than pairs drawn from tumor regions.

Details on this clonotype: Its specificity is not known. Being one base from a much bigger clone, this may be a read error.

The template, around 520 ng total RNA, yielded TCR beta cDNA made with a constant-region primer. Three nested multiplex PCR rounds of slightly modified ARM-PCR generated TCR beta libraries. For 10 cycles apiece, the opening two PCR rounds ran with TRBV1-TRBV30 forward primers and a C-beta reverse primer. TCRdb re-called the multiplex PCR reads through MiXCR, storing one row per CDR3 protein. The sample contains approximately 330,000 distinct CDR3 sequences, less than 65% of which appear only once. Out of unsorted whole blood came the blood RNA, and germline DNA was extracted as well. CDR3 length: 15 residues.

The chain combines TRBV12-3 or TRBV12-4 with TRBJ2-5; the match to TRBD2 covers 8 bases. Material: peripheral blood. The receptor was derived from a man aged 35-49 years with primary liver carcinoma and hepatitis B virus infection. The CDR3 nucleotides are TGTGCCAGCAGTTATACTAGCGGCGCGGGAGAGACCCTGTACTTC. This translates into CASSYTSGAGETLYF.